The present T cell receptor (beta chain) was sequenced within a study of blood T cells in healthy people across ages. Primers used in a second PCR of about 7 to 11 cycles were a sample-barcoded 5' primer and a J-beta primer mix. TCRdb fed the 5' RACE reads into MiXCR, producing one record per CDR3 protein. The table lists roughly 1,700,000 distinct CDR3 sequences, about 30% of them singletons. V was trimmed by 8 bases and J by 3 bases, leaving 14 bases between them. The CDR3 is made up of 13 amino acids. The germline V gene has CDR1 SGHTA and CDR2 FQGTGA. A few counts support this clonotype. Sequences were obtained from blood. The rearrangement joins TRBV7-3 to TRBJ2-7, with D possibly being TRBD1 or TRBD2 (5 bases each). The sequence was obtained from a woman in her 30s in good health. CDR3 nucleotides: TGTGCCAGCTCCCGGGACCCCCTCTACGAGCAGTACTTC. As protein: CASSRDPLYEQYF.